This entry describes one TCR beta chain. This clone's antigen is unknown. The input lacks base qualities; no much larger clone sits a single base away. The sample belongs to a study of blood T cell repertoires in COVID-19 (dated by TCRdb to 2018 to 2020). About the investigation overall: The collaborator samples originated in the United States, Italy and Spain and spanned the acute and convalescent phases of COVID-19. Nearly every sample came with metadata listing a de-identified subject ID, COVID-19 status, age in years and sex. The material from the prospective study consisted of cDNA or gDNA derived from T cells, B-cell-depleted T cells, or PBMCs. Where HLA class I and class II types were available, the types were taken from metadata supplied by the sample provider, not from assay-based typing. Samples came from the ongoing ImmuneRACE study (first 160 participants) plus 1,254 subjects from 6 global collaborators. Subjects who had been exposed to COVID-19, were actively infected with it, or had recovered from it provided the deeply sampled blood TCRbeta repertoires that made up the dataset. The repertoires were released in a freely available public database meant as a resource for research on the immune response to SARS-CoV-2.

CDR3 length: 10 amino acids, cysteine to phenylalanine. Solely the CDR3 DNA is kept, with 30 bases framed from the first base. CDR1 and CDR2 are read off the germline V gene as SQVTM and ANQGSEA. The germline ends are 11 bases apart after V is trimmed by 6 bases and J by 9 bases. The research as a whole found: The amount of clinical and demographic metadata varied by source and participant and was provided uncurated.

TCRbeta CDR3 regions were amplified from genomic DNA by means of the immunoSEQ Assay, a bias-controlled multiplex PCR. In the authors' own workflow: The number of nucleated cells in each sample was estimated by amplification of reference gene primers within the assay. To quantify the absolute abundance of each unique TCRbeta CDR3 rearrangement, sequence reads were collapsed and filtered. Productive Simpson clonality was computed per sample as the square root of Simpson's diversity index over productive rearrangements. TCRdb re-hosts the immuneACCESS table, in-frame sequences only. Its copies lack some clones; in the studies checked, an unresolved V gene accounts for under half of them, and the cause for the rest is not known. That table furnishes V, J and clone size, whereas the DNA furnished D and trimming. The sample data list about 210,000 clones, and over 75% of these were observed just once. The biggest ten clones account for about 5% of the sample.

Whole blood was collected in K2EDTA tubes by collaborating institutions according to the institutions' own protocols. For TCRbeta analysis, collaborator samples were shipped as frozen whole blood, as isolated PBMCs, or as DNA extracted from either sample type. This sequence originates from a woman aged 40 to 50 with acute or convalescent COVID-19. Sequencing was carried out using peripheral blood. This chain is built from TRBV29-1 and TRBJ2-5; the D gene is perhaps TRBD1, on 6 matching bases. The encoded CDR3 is CSVPGDPQYF. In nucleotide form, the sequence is TGCAGCGTACCAGGGGATCCCCAGTACTTC.